The present T cell receptor (beta chain) was sequenced within a study of shared clonotypes between healthy human individuals. Trimming took off 4 bases at V and 3 bases at J, with 9 bases between the two ends. The CDR3 contains 13 residues. Per germline, CDR1 MNHEY and CDR2 SMNVEV (reference sequence). This clone turned up a few times. The antigen is unknown. Division of CD4+ cells produced a CD45RA+ naive subset and a CD45RA-negative memory subset. Study-wide findings and caveats: Sample collection involved blood only; tissue repertoires are likely different. A limitation of the genetic and exposure-history diversity represented arose from few donors.

At the deep level, the assay was run. This table comes from immunoSEQ multiplex PCR, and its TCRdb copy is limited to in-frame clones, with some not included. The sample consists of around 940,000 clones, approximately 80% of them appearing once. The sample consisted of memory CD4+ T cells sorted from blood. As for subset: CD45RA-negative fraction. The clonotype originates from a man between 18 and 29 years old in good health. The gene calls are TRBV27 and TRBJ1-2; D is undetermined. CDR3 amino acids: CASSYGKYYGYTF. The CDR3 DNA sequence: TGTGCCAGCAGTTACGGGAAATACTATGGCTACACCTTC.